The text below deals with one T cell receptor beta chain. As originally analysed: Reference gene primer amplification in the assay estimated nucleated cell counts. Generated by immunoSEQ multiplex PCR, the TCRdb table keeps only in-frame clones and is missing some. For V, J and clone size, that table is used; D and trimming come from the DNA. The sample has roughly 250,000 clones, about 88% seen once. The record originates from a study of blood T cell repertoires in COVID-19. The length of the CDR3 is 16 residues. Trimming removed 1 base from V and 1 base from J, with 10 bases in between. Per the germline V gene, CDR1 is SGHVS and CDR2 is FNYEAQ.

Material: peripheral blood. The clonotype comes from a man aged 55 to 70 who had recovered from COVID-19. The V gene is TRBV7-6, the J gene TRBJ2-2; no clear D gene. The CDR3, as DNA: TGTGCCAGCAGCTTAGGGCCCCATCAGAACACCGGGGAGCTGTTTTTT. The encoded protein is CASSLGPHQNTGELFF.